This T cell receptor (beta chain) was identified during a study of blood T cell repertoires in COVID-19. Study in general: The United States, Italy and Spain provided the acute and convalescent COVID-19 samples.

Per the authors' pipeline: The assay estimated nucleated cells by amplifying reference gene primers. Using immunoSEQ multiplex PCR, the repertoire was profiled, and TCRdb retains in-frame clones only, with some absent. V and J calls plus clone size are reproduced from that table; the DNA served to infer D and trimming. This sample yields roughly 66,000 clones, of which approximately 82% are seen a single time; approximately 6.6% belongs to the top ten. The source of this sequence is a man in his 60s with acute or convalescent COVID-19. The sample taken for sequencing was peripheral blood.

This chain's CDR3 is CASTQGIWTEAFF. The CDR3 nucleotides are TGTGCCAGCACACAGGGGATTTGGACTGAAGCTTTCTTT. The V call is TRBV19, the J call TRBJ1-1; 7 bases agree with TRBD1. The CDR3 is made up of 13 amino acids. Germline CDR1 is LNHDA and CDR2 is SQIVND (reference sequence). The junction had 9 bases not matched to a gene; V was cut back by 9 bases and J by 5 bases.